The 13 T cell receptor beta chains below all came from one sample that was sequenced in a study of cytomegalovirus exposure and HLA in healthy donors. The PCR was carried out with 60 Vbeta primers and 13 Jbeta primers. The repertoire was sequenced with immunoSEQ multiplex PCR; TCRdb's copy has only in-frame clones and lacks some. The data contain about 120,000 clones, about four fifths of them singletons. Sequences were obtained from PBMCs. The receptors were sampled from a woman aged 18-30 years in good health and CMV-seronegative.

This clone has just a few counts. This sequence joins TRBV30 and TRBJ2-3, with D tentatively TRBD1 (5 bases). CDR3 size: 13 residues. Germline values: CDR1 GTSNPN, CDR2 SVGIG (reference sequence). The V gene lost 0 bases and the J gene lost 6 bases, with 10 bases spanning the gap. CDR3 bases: TGTGCCTGGAGTGTGGGGCATTCGGATACGCAGTATTTT. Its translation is CAWSVGHSDTQYF.

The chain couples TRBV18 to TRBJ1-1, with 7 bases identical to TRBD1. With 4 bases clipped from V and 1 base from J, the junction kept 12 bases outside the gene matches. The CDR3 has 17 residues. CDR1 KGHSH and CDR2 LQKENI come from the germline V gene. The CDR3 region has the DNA TGTGCCAGCTCACTGAGACAGGGACAAGTCGCGAACACTGAAGCTTTCTTT. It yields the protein CASSLRQGQVANTEAFF.

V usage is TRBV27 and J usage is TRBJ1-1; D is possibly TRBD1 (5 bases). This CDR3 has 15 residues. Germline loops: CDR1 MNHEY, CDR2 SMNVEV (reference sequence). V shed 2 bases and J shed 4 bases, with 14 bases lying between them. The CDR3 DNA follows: TGTGCCAGCAGTTTAAGTTACCCGGGGGTCACTGAAGCTTTCTTT. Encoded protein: CASSLSYPGVTEAFF.

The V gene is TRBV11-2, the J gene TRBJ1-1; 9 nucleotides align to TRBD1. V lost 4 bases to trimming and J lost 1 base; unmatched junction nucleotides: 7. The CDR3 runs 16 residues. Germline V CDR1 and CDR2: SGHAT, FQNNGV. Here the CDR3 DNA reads TGTGCCAGCAGCTCCACGAGGACAGGGGCGAACACTGAAGCTTTCTTT. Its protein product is CASSSTRTGANTEAFF.

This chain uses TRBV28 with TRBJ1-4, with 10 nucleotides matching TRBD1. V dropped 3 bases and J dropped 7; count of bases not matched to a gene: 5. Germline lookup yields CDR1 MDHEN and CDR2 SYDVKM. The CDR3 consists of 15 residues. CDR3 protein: CASSFRRTGGEKLFF. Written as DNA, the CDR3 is TGTGCCAGCAGTTTCCGACGGACAGGGGGTGAAAAACTGTTTTTT.

The CDR3 DNA is TGTGCCAGCAGTTATTCACAGAACACTGAAGCTTTCTTT. Its protein is CASSYSQNTEAFF. The J gene is TRBJ1-1, the V gene TRBV6-5; no clear D gene. This CDR3 region has 13 residues. Germline V gives CDR1 MNHEY, CDR2 SVGAGI. Trimming pared 3 bases from V and 1 base from J, leaving 6 bases between.

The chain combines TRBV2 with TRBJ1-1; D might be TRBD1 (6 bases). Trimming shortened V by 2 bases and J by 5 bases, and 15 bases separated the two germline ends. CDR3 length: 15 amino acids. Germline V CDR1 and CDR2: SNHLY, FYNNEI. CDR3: CASSEKWVRGTEAFF. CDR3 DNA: TGTGCCAGCAGTGAAAAATGGGTCAGGGGAACTGAAGCTTTCTTT.

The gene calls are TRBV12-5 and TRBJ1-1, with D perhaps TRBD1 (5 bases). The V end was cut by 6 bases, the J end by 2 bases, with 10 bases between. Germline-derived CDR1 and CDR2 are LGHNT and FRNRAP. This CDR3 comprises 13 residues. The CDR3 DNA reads TGTGCTAGTGGCCTACAGGTTAACACTGAAGCTTTCTTT. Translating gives CASGLQVNTEAFF.

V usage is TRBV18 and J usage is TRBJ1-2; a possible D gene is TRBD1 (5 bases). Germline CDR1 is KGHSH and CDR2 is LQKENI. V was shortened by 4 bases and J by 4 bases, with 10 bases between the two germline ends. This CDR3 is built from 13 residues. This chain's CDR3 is CASSLADSYGYTF. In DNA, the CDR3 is TGTGCCAGCTCACTAGCCGACAGCTATGGCTACACCTTC. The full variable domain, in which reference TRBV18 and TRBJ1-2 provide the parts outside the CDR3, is NAGVMQNPRHLVRRRGQEARLRCSPMKGHSHVYWYRQLPEEGLKFMVYLQKENIIDESGMPKERFSAEFPKEGPSILRIQQVVRGDSAAYFCASSLADSYGYTFGSGTRLTVV.

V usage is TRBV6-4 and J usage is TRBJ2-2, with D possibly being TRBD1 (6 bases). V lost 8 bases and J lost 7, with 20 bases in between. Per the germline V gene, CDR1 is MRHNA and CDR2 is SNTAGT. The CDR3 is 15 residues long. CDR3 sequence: CASSPSSGASGELFF. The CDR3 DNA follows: TGTGCCAGCTCCCCTTCATCAGGGGCTAGCGGGGAGCTGTTTTTT.

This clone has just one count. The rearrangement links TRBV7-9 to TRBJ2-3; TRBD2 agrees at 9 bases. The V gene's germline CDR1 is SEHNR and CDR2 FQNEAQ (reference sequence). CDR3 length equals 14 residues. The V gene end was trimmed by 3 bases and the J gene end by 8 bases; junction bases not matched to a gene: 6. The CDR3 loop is CASSLVAGAGTQYF. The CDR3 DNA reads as TGTGCCAGCAGCTTGGTAGCGGGAGCTGGTACGCAGTATTTT.

DNA of the CDR3: TGTGCCAGCTCGCCCGACAGGGTAGCCTACAATGAGCAGTTCTTC. This encodes CASSPDRVAYNEQFF. This chain uses TRBV18 with TRBJ2-1, with 7 bases matching TRBD1. The V and J ends lost 6 bases and 2 bases, in that order; junction bases with no gene match: 7. The CDR3 spans 15 residues. Germline CDR1 is KGHSH and CDR2 is LQKENI.

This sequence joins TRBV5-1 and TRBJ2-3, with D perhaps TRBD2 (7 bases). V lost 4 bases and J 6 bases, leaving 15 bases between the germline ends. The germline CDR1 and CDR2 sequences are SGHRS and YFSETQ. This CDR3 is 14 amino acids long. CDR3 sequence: CASSPGLGGDTQYF. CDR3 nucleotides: TGCGCCAGCAGCCCCGGACTAGGGGGGGATACGCAGTATTTT.